This is a list of T cell receptor beta chains from one sample in a study of T-cell memory formation after mild COVID-19. MiXCR was run by TCRdb on the 5' RACE reads, yielding one entry per CDR3 protein. Of about 470,000 distinct CDR3 sequences in the sample, around a quarter were seen once. The sequencing sample was made of PBMCs or a T cell subset sorted from them (not recorded which). These receptors all stem from an adult woman who had mild COVID-19 (a few samples of this study predate the infection). Cell type and time point are not known. The CDR3 runs from the conserved cysteine through the conserved F or W. Fields, in order: V gene, D gene, clone size, J gene, CDR3 DNA, CDR3 protein. A D gene is named only where the DNA matches it firmly. A clone size is listed for some rows: how often the clone was seen (once, few, many), or a class if it is expanded.

V: TRBV29-1
D: .
size: few
J: TRBJ1-2
DNA: TGCAGCGTTGAATGGGCGCCGTTGTCGATGGGCTACACCTTC
CDR3: CSVEWAPLSMGYTF

V: TRBV10-3
D: .
size: once
J: TRBJ2-7
DNA: TGTGCCATCAGTGAGTCTCAGGACACAGCCTACGAGCAGTACTTC
CDR3: CAISESQDTAYEQYF

V: TRBV20-1
D: TRBD1
size: .
J: TRBJ1-1
DNA: TGCAGTGCTAGAGATCACCCCTCGACAGGGGAGCAAGAAGCTTTCTTT
CDR3: CSARDHPSTGEQEAFF

V: TRBV5-5
D: TRBD2
size: .
J: TRBJ2-1
DNA: TGTGCCAGCAGCCCCTACGCCACTAGCGGGAGGAATGAGCAGTTCTTC
CDR3: CASSPYATSGRNEQFF

V: TRBV7-9
D: TRBD1
size: .
J: TRBJ1-2
DNA: TGTGCCAGCAGCCGACAGGGTGCTCTCTATGGCTACACCTTC
CDR3: CASSRQGALYGYTF

V: TRBV20-1
D: .
size: .
J: TRBJ1-1
DNA: TGCAGTGCTAGAGATCTGGGAACAGGGCGTAACACTGAAGCTTTCTTT
CDR3: CSARDLGTGRNTEAFF

V: TRBV7-9
D: TRBD1
size: few
J: TRBJ2-7
DNA: TGTGCCAGCAGCTTAAGGGACAGTGGAAGTTACGAGCAGTACTTC
CDR3: CASSLRDSGSYEQYF

V: TRBV30
D: TRBD1
size: few
J: TRBJ1-2
DNA: TGTGCCTGGAGAGGACAGGGGGCGCGGGGCTACACCTTC
CDR3: CAWRGQGARGYTF

V: TRBV6-6
D: .
size: .
J: TRBJ2-5
DNA: TGTGCCAGCCTCCCGGGGGCTAGCCTGATCCAAGAGACCCAGTACTTC
CDR3: CASLPGASLIQETQYF

V: TRBV28
D: TRBD1
size: .
J: TRBJ2-5
DNA: TGTGCCAGCAGTTTATCCGCCTCGAGTAGGGGGCCCCAAGAGACCCAGTACTTC
CDR3: CASSLSASSRGPQETQYF

V: TRBV29-1
D: .
size: .
J: TRBJ2-3
DNA: TGCAGCGTTGAGGGCAGGAGAAACACAGATACGCAGTATTTT
CDR3: CSVEGRRNTDTQYF

V: TRBV7-9
D: .
size: .
J: TRBJ1-3
DNA: TGTGCCAGCAGCCAAACCAGGAGTTCTGGAAACACCATATATTTT
CDR3: CASSQTRSSGNTIYF

V: TRBV21-1
D: .
size: .
J: TRBJ2-7
DNA: TGTGCCAGCAGCAAGAGAGCTCGGGACCGGCCTAGTGTGTATTTCTACGAGCAGTACTTC
CDR3: CASSKRARDRPSVYFYEQYF